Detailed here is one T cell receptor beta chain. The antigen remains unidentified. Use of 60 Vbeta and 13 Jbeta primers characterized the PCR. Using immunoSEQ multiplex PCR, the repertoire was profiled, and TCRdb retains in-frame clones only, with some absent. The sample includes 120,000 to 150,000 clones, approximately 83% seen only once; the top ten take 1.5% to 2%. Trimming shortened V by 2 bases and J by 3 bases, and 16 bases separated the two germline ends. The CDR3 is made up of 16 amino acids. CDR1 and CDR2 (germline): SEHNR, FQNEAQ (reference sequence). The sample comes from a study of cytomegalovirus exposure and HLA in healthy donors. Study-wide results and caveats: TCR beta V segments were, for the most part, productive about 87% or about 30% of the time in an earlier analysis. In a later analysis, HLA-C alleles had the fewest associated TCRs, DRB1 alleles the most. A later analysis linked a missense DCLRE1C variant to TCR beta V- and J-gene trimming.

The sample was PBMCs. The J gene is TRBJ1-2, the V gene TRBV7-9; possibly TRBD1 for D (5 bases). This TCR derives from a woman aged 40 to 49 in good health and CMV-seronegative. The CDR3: CASSLWREGGDYGYTF. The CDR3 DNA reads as TGTGCCAGCAGCTTATGGCGGGAGGGAGGGGACTATGGCTACACCTTC.